The 21 T cell receptor beta chains reported below all come from one sample, sequenced in a study of response to subunit inactivated influenza vaccine. From the RT-PCR reads, TCRdb called clonotypes with MiXCR, one entry per CDR3 protein. The sample holds 400,000 to 650,000 distinct CDR3 sequences, 7.2% seen once. The sequencing here drew on PBMCs from blood, taken roughly 24 months after vaccination. These receptors were obtained from a man in his fifties or sixties who received an inactivated influenza vaccine.

This clonotype was detected ten times or more. The rearrangement joins TRBV6-2 or TRBV6-3 to TRBJ1-2; tentative D call: TRBD1 (6 bases). The germline CDR1 and CDR2 sequences are MNHEY and SVGEGT. V lost 8 bases to trimming and J lost 2 bases, with 12 bases between them. The CDR3 is 13 amino acids. The CDR3 loop reads CASGTSLNYGYTF. Here the CDR3 DNA reads TGTGCCAGCGGGACAAGTTTAAACTATGGCTACACCTTC.

The chain carries TRBV29-1 and TRBJ1-1; TRBD1 agrees at 11 bases. The V segment lost 5 bases and the J segment 2 bases; nucleotides outside the gene matches: 10. There are 16 residues in the CDR3. Germline loops: CDR1 SQVTM, CDR2 ANQGSEA. The CDR3 reads CSVLQPGTGGNTEAFF. CDR3 in DNA: TGCAGCGTTCTCCAACCTGGGACAGGGGGTAACACTGAAGCTTTCTTT.

This clonotype appeared many times. J is TRBJ2-3 and V is TRBV20-1; 14 nucleotides match TRBD2. CDR1 is DFQATT and CDR2 is SNEGSKA in the germline V gene (reference sequence). The CDR3 spans 17 residues. The trim removed 1 base at V and 4 bases at J, leaving 7 bases unmatched. The CDR3 region has the DNA TGCAGTGCTAGAGGACTAGCGGGGGGGATAGGTGCAGATACGCAGTATTTT. Its protein product is CSARGLAGGIGADTQYF.

This clonotype has a handful of counts. The CDR3 DNA reads as TGCAGTGCTAGCAGACTATTGAGCTCCTACAATGAGCAGTTCTTC. This encodes CSASRLLSSYNEQFF. This chain joins TRBV20-1 and TRBJ2-1; tentatively, D is TRBD2 (5 bases). Looked up from germline, CDR1 is DFQATT and CDR2 is SNEGSKA (reference sequence). Between the trimmed V and J ends, which lost 3 bases and 0 bases, there was a span of 12 bases. The CDR3 is 15 amino acids.

This rearrangement joins TRBV11-2 to TRBJ2-3, with D maybe TRBD1 (6 bases). This CDR3 contains 16 residues. Germline V gene sequence: CDR1 SGHAT, CDR2 FQNNGV. The ends were cut back, 0 bases at V and 0 bases at J, with 10 bases in the middle. As DNA, the CDR3 is TGTGCCAGCAGCTTAGATCAGGGGCTTAGCACAGATACGCAGTATTTT. The encoded protein is CASSLDQGLSTDTQYF. The variable domain in full, with the rest retrieved from reference TRBV11-2 and TRBJ2-3, is EAGVAQSPRYKIIEKRQSVAFWCNPISGHATLYWYQQILGQGPKLLIQFQNNGVVDDSQLPKDRFSAERLKGVDSTLKIQPAKLEDSAVYLCASSLDQGLSTDTQYFGPGTRLTVL.

This clonotype was seen a few times. The CDR3 protein is CASSKWGGTYEQYF. The CDR3 coding sequence is TGTGCCAGCAGCAAATGGGGCGGGACCTACGAGCAGTACTTC. The chain combines TRBV3-1 with TRBJ2-7; the D gene is possibly TRBD2 (6 bases). The CDR3 runs to 14 residues. CDR1 LGHDT and CDR2 YNNKEL come from the germline V gene (reference sequence). Trimming cost V 5 bases and J 2 bases, with 13 bases left between them.

This clonotype was seen at least ten times. The V and J genes are TRBV12-3 or TRBV12-4 and TRBJ2-1, with TRBD2 matching over 9 bases. This CDR3 comprises 15 residues. Losses at the gene ends were 5 bases for V and 8 bases for J; bases not matched to a gene: 10. CDR3 bases: TGTGCCAGCAGTCCTCTTGGCGGGAGGGCCTATGAGCAGTTCTTC. It yields the protein CASSPLGGRAYEQFF.

The chain links TRBV12-3 or TRBV12-4 to TRBJ1-2; D perhaps matches TRBD1 (6 bases). V lost 6 bases, J lost 2 bases, and 19 bases lay in between. CDR3 size: 16 residues. This CDR3 reads CASSRAGTGANYGYTF. DNA of the CDR3: TGTGCCAGCAGCAGGGCGGGGACGGGGGCCAACTATGGCTACACCTTC.

The V gene is TRBV28, the J gene TRBJ2-2; the match to TRBD1 covers 7 bases. J was trimmed by 4 bases and V by 3 bases; bases with no gene match: 8. The CDR3 length is 16 residues. Germline CDR1 and CDR2: MDHEN and SYDVKM. CDR3 loop: CASSLSGGSRTGELFF. The CDR3 nucleotides read TGTGCCAGCAGTTTGTCAGGGGGAAGTCGCACCGGGGAGCTGTTTTTT. The variable domain in full, with the rest retrieved from reference TRBV28 and TRBJ2-2, is DVKVTQSSRYLVKRTGEKVFLECVQDMDHENMFWYRQDPGLGLRLIYFSYDVKMKEKGDIPEGYSVSREKKERFSLILESASTNQTSMYLCASSLSGGSRTGELFFGEGSRLTVL.

Ten or more counts support this clonotype. The V gene is TRBV12-3 or TRBV12-4, the J gene TRBJ2-7, with 11 bases that match TRBD1. CDR3 length equals 15 residues. The J segment lost 4 bases and the V segment lost 4 bases, leaving 6 bases of the junction unmatched. As DNA, the CDR3 is TGTGCCAGCAGTTCCCGGGACAGGGGGTTATACGAGCAGTACTTC. Amino acid sequence: CASSSRDRGLYEQYF.

The chain recombines TRBV10-1 with TRBJ2-3; D could derive from TRBD1 or TRBD2 (5 bases each). The CDR3 totals 16 residues. The V gene's germline CDR1 is WNHNN and CDR2 SYGVQD (reference sequence). With 8 bases removed from V and 6 bases from J, the gap between germline ends came to 24 bases. The CDR3 protein is CASSHRGLKPSDTQYF. As DNA, the CDR3 is TGCGCCAGCTCACACCGGGGCCTAAAACCCAGCGATACGCAGTATTTT.

There are a few counts of this clonotype. This sequence joins TRBV12-3 or TRBV12-4 and TRBJ1-2, with TRBD1 as a possible D gene (6 bases). The CDR3 runs to 13 residues. V lost 6 bases and J lost 8, with 16 bases in between. The CDR3 DNA reads as TGTGCCAGCAGCTCGGGGGGCTTCGTGGGCTACACCTTC. Its translation is CASSSGGFVGYTF.

The J gene is TRBJ2-2, the V gene TRBV7-2, with D possibly matching TRBD2 (5 bases). V lost 5 bases, J lost 1 base, and 11 bases lay in between. Per germline, CDR1 SGHTA and CDR2 FQGNSA. This CDR3 has 15 residues. In DNA, the CDR3 is TGTGCCAGCAGCCCCGGACGGGGGAACACCGGGGAGCTGTTTTTT. This sequence encodes CASSPGRGNTGELFF.

Many counts were recorded for this clonotype. The chain recombines TRBV9 with TRBJ2-2, with 9 bases lining up with TRBD1. Germline CDR1 is SGDLS and CDR2 is YYNGEE. The CDR3 covers 14 residues. J gave up 6 bases and V 0 bases, and 0 bases lay outside the gene matches. CDR3 sequence: CASSVGTGAGELFF. The CDR3 DNA reads TGTGCCAGCAGCGTAGGGACAGGGGCCGGGGAGCTGTTTTTT. The entire variable domain, with the rest obtained from reference TRBV9 and TRBJ2-2, is as follows: DSGVTQTPKHLITATGQRVTLRCSPRSGDLSVYWYQQSLDQGLQFLIQYYNGEERAKGNILERFSAQQFPDLHSELNLSSLELGDSALYFCASSVGTGAGELFFGEGSRLTVL.

This clonotype has ten or more counts. This rearrangement joins TRBV7-9 to TRBJ1-5; D unresolved. The CDR3 totals 12 residues. Between the trimmed V and J ends, which lost 0 bases and 5 bases, there was a span of 2 bases. CDR1 is SEHNR and CDR2 is FQNEAQ in the germline V gene (reference sequence). The CDR3 sequence is CASSLAYQPQHF. The CDR3 coding sequence is TGTGCCAGCAGCTTAGCCTATCAGCCCCAGCATTTT.

This chain connects TRBV7-8 to TRBJ2-7; D not certain. CDR1 and CDR2 (germline): SGHVS, FQNEAQ. Deletions cut 4 bases from V and 7 bases from J, with 20 bases between. The CDR3 loop spans 15 amino acids. The CDR3, as DNA: TGTGCCAGCAGCTCCCAGGACGGGTTCCCGGATGAGCAGTACTTC. Its translation is CASSSQDGFPDEQYF.

The J gene is TRBJ2-7, the V gene TRBV6-5, with D hard to call. There are 12 residues in the CDR3. Germline CDR1 reads MNHEY; CDR2 reads SVGAGI. V was clipped by 2 bases and J by 2 bases, with 4 bases between them. The CDR3 sequence: CASSYRAYEQYF. CDR3 in DNA: TGTGCCAGCAGTTACAGGGCCTACGAGCAGTACTTC.

This clonotype was observed a few times. CDR3 DNA sequence: TGTGCCAGCAGCGCCCTCGGATCTAGCACAGATACGCAGTATTTT. The encoded protein is CASSALGSSTDTQYF. The chain employs TRBV6-1 and TRBJ2-3; D is undetermined. The germline CDR1 and CDR2 sequences are MNHNS and SASEGT. CDR3 length equals 15 residues. V dropped 6 bases and J dropped 0 bases, with 13 bases sitting between them.

This clonotype was picked up many times. This chain connects TRBV12-3 or TRBV12-4 to TRBJ2-2; 7 bases agree with TRBD1. Losses at the gene ends were 5 bases for V and 5 bases for J; bases not matched to a gene: 8. CDR3 size: 15 residues. The CDR3 coding sequence is TGTGCCAGCAGTACTCGACAGGGTGGGACCGGGGAGCTGTTTTTT. This translates into CASSTRQGGTGELFF.

This chain uses TRBV3-1 with TRBJ2-1, with 8 bases lining up with TRBD2. The CDR3 extends over 14 amino acids. The V and J ends lost 1 base and 4 bases, in that order; junction bases with no gene match: 0. CDR1 and CDR2 from the germline V gene are LGHDT and YNNKEL (reference sequence). In nucleotides, the CDR3 is TGTGCCAGCAGCCAAGTAGCGGGGTACAATGAGCAGTTCTTC. Residues: CASSQVAGYNEQFF.

Many counts were recorded for this clonotype. The chain couples TRBV6-1 to TRBJ2-5; tentative D call: TRBD2 (5 bases). V lost 5 bases and J lost 3, with 13 bases in between. The CDR3 sequence is 14 residues long. Germline values: CDR1 MNHNS, CDR2 SASEGT. The CDR3 here is CASSNLLGKETQYF. The CDR3 DNA reads as TGTGCCAGCAGTAATCTACTAGGAAAAGAGACCCAGTACTTC.